The sample holds a few counts of the clone carrying this T cell receptor (beta chain). The antigen is not known. Germline loops: CDR1 SGHRS, CDR2 YFSETQ. Trimming at V came to 4 bases and at J to 2 bases, leaving 3 bases not matched to a gene. The CDR3 sequence is 14 residues long. TCRdb ran MiXCR on the 5' RACE reads and lists one entry per CDR3 protein. The sample yields some 730,000 distinct CDR3 sequences, roughly 20% seen once. These data come from a study of identical twins. Study-level findings and limits: Modelling underestimated the level of out-of-frame TCR alpha sharing observed in monozygotic twins.

This sample also belongs to another study, concerning T cells expressing NK-cell markers. That paper notes: Sorted CD3+CD56-NKG2C+, CD3+CD56+NKG2C+ and CD3+CD56+NKG2C- T cells supplied the TCR beta repertoires. More than 5 donors carried dominant NKG2C+ clonotypes that made up roughly 1.0-7.0% of their CD8+ T cells. Nothing established the HCMV specificity of expanded NKG2C+ T cell clones.

This receptor was obtained from a woman under 30 in good health. The sequenced sample consisted of PBMCs. This chain uses TRBV5-1 with TRBJ1-3; 7 bases agree with TRBD1. The CDR3 region has the DNA TGCGCCAGCAGCCACGGGACAGCTGGAAACACCATATATTTT. It translates to CASSHGTAGNTIYF. Supplemented by reference TRBV5-1 and TRBJ1-3, the full variable domain reads KAGVTQTPRYLIKTRGQQVTLSCSPISGHRSVSWYQQTPGQGLQFLFEYFSETQRNKGNFPGRFSGRQFSNSRSEMNVSTLELGDSALYLCASSHGTAGNTIYFGEGSWLTVV.